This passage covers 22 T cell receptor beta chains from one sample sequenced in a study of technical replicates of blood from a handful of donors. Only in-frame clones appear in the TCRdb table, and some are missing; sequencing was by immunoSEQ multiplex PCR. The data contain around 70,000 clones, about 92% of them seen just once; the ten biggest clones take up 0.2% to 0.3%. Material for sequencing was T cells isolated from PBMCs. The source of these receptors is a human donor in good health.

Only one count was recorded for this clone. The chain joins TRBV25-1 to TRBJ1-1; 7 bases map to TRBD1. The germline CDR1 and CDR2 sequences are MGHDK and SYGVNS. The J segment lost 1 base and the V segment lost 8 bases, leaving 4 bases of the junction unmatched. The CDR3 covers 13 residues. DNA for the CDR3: TGTGCCAGCGCCCGGACAGGGAACACTGAAGCTTTCTTT. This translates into CASARTGNTEAFF.

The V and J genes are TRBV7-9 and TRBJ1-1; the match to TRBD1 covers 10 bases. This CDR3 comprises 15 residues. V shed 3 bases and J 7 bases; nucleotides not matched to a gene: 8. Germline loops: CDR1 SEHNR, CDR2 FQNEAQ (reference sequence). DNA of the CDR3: TGTGCCAGCAGCTTGGGGACAGGGGATTTTTTTGAAGCTTTCTTT. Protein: CASSLGTGDFFEAFF.

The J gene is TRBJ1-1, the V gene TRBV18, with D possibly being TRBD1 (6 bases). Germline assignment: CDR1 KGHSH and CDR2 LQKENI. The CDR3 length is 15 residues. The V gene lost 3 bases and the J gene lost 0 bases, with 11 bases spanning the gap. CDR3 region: CASSPGQTMNTEAFF. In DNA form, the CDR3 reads TGTGCCAGCTCACCCGGACAGACCATGAACACTGAAGCTTTCTTT.

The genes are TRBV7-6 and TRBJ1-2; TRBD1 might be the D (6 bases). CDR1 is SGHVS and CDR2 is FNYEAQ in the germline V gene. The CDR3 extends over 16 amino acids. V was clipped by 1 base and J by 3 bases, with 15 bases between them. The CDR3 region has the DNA TGTGCCAGCAGCTTAGGTGTGGGCGGGGGCGACTATGGCTACACCTTC. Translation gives CASSLGVGGGDYGYTF.

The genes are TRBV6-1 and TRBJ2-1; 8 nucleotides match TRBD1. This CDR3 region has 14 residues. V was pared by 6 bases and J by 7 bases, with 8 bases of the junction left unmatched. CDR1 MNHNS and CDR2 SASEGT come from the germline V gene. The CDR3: CASRPQGAKNEQFF. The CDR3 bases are TGTGCCAGCAGACCCCAGGGGGCTAAAAATGAGCAGTTCTTC.

CDR3 DNA sequence: TGCGCCAGCAGCCCAACCGGGACAGGGCTCCACTTT. Its translation is CASSPTGTGLHF. The chain employs TRBV5-1 and TRBJ1-6, with 9 positions matching TRBD1. With 4 bases clipped from V and 16 bases from J, the junction kept 6 bases outside the gene matches. There are 12 residues in the CDR3. CDR1 is SGHRS and CDR2 is YFSETQ in the germline V gene.

The CDR3 loop is CASSVTSGGYTDTQYF. CDR3 coding DNA: TGTGCCAGCAGCGTCACTAGCGGGGGCTACACAGATACGCAGTATTTT. The chain couples TRBV9 to TRBJ2-3; 11 bases are a match to TRBD2. The germline gives CDR1 SGDLS, CDR2 YYNGEE. CDR3 length: 16 amino acids. The junction had 4 bases not matched to a gene; V was cut back by 2 bases and J by 2 bases. Filled out from reference TRBV9 and TRBJ2-3, the complete variable domain reads DSGVTQTPKHLITATGQRVTLRCSPRSGDLSVYWYQQSLDQGLQFLIQYYNGEERAKGNILERFSAQQFPDLHSELNLSSLELGDSALYFCASSVTSGGYTDTQYFGPGTRLTVL.

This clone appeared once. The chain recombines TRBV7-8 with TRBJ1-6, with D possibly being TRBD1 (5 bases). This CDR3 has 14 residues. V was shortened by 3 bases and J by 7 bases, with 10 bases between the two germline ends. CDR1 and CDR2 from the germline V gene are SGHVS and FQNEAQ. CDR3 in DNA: TGTGCCAGCAGCTTTGACGGGGGGAATTCACCCCTCCACTTT. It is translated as CASSFDGGNSPLHF. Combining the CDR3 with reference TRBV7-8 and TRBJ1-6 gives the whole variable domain GAGVSQSPRYKVAKRGQDVALRCDPISGHVSLFWYQQALGQGPEFLTYFQNEAQLDKSGLPSDRFFAERPEGSVSTLKIQRTQQEDSAVYLCASSFDGGNSPLHFGNGTRLTVT.

The CDR3, as DNA: TGTGCCAGCAGTGACGCTAGCGGGGGGTCCTACAATGAGCAGTTCTTC. This codes for CASSDASGGSYNEQFF. The J gene is TRBJ2-1, the V gene TRBV25-1, with 11 bases fitting TRBD2. CDR1 and CDR2 (germline): MGHDK, SYGVNS. The CDR3 is 16 residues long. Trimming at V came to 3 bases and at J to 1 base, leaving 2 bases not matched to a gene.

This CDR3 reads CATSRGRGKNMNTEAFF. CDR3 DNA sequence: TGTGCCACCAGCAGAGGCAGGGGGAAAAATATGAACACTGAAGCTTTCTTT. This chain uses TRBV15 with TRBJ1-1; 7 bases are a match to TRBD1. Germline assignment: CDR1 LNHNV and CDR2 YYDKDF (reference sequence). This CDR3 has 17 residues. With V trimmed by 1 base and J by 0 bases, 8 bases remained unmatched.

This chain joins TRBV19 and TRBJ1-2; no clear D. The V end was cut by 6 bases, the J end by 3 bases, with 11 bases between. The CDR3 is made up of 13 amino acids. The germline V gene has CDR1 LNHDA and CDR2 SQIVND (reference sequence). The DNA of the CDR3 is TGTGCCAGTAGGCCGACTGAATACTATGGCTACACCTTC. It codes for CASRPTEYYGYTF.

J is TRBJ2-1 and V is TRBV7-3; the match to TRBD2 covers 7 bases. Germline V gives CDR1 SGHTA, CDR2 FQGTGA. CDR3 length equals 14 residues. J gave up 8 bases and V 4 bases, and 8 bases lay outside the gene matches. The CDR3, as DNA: TGTGCCAGCAGCTCCTCCGGGGGGTGGGATGAGCAGTTCTTC. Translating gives CASSSSGGWDEQFF. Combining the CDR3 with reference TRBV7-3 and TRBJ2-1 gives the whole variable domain GAGVSQTPSNKVTEKGKYVELRCDPISGHTALYWYRQSLGQGPEFLIYFQGTGAADDSGLPNDRFFAVRPEGSVSTLKIQRTERGDSAVYLCASSSSGGWDEQFFGPGTRLTVL.

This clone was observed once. CDR3 sequence (DNA): TGTGCCAGTAGTATCGTTCCGAGCTCCTATAATTCACCCCTCCACTTT. Amino acid sequence: CASSIVPSSYNSPLHF. This chain uses TRBV19 with TRBJ1-6; D is uncertain. Germline V CDR1 and CDR2: LNHDA, SQIVND (reference sequence). Trimming shortened V by 3 bases and J by 0 bases, and 9 bases separated the two germline ends. This CDR3 is built from 16 residues.

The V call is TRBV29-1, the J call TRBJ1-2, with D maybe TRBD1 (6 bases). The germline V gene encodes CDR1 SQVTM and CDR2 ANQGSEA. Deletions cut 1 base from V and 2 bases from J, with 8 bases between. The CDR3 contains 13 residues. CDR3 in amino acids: CSVEVTGNYGYTF. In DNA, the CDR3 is TGCAGCGTTGAAGTAACAGGGAACTATGGCTACACCTTC.

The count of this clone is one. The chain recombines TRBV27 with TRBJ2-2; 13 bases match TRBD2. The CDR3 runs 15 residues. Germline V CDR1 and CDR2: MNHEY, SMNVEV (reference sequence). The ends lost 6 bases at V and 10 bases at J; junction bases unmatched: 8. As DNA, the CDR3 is TGTGCCAGCAGCCACCGGACTAGCGGGAGACTGGAGCTGTTTTTT. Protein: CASSHRTSGRLELFF.

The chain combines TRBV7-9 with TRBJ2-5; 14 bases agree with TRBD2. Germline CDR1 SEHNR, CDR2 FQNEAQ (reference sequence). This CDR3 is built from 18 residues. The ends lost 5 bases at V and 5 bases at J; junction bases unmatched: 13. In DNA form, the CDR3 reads TGTGCCAGCAGCACGGGACTAGCGGGGGCTGACTCTAGGGAGACCCAGTACTTC. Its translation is CASSTGLAGADSRETQYF.

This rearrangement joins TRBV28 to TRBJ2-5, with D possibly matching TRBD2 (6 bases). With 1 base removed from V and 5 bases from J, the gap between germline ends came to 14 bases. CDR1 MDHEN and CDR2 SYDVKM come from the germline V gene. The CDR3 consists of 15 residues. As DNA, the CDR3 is TGTGCCAGCAGTTTATCAGCGGGTTTCCAGGAGACCCAGTACTTC. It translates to CASSLSAGFQETQYF.

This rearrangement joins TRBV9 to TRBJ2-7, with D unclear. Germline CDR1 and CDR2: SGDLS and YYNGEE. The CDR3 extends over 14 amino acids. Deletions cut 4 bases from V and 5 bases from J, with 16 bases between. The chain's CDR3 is CASSPSRVHHEQYF. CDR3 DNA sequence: TGTGCCAGCAGCCCCTCCCGGGTTCACCACGAGCAGTACTTC. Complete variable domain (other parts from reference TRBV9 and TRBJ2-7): DSGVTQTPKHLITATGQRVTLRCSPRSGDLSVYWYQQSLDQGLQFLIQYYNGEERAKGNILERFSAQQFPDLHSELNLSSLELGDSALYFCASSPSRVHHEQYFGPGTRLTVT.

The DNA of the CDR3 is TGTGCCAGCAAAGGTACAGGGGAGCCGCCCCAGCATTTT. This sequence encodes CASKGTGEPPQHF. This chain connects TRBV2 to TRBJ1-5, with 7 bases identical to TRBD1. Trimming took 7 bases from V and 9 from J; bases not matched to a gene: 9. Germline-derived CDR1 and CDR2 are SNHLY and FYNNEI. This CDR3 has 13 amino acids.

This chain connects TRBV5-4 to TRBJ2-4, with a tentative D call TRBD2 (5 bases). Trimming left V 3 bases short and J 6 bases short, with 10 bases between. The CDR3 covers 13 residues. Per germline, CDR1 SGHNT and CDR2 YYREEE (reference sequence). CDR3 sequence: CASSSSGRNIQYF. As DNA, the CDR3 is TGTGCCAGCAGCTCGAGCGGAAGAAACATTCAGTACTTC.

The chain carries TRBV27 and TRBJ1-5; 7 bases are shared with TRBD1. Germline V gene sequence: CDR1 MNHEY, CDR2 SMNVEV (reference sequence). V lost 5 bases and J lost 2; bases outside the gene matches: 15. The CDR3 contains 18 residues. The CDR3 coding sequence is TGTGCCAGCAGTGAGACAGGGTGGTATGCATTGGGCAATCAGCCCCAGCATTTT. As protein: CASSETGWYALGNQPQHF.

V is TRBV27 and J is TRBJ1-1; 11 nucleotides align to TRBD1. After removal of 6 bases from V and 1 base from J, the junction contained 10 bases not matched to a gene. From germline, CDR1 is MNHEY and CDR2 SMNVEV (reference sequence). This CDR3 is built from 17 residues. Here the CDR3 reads CASRDSGQGARNTEAFF. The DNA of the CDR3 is TGTGCCAGCAGAGACTCCGGACAGGGGGCAAGGAACACTGAAGCTTTCTTT.